This T cell receptor (beta chain) was captured in a study of blood T cell repertoires in COVID-19. On the study more broadly: COVID-19 samples collected from the United States, Italy and Spain covered acute and convalescent phases. Nucleic acid was either cDNA or gDNA, and it came from T cells, B-cell-depleted T cells, or PBMCs.

V trimming: 3 bases; J trimming: 7 bases; junction bases outside the gene matches: 5. This CDR3 has 13 amino acids. Germline CDR1 and CDR2: SGHTA and FQGNSA. Per the authors' pipeline: Amplification with reference gene primers provided the estimates of nucleated cell counts. Data came from immunoSEQ multiplex PCR; TCRdb stores just in-frame clones and leaves some out. V and J calls and clone size are given by that table; D and trimming were obtained from the DNA. The sample carries 250,000 to 300,000 clones, over 75% recorded once. Sequenced material: peripheral blood. The TCR sequence derives from a woman aged 70 to 79 with acute or convalescent COVID-19. The chain links TRBV7-2 to TRBJ1-1, with 7 bases aligning to TRBD1. CDR3 amino acids: CASSFHRGLEAFF. The CDR3 nucleotides read TGTGCCAGCAGCTTCCACAGGGGTCTTGAAGCTTTCTTT. Full variable domain (remainder filled in from reference TRBV7-2 and TRBJ1-1): GAGVSQSPSNKVTEKGKDVELRCDPISGHTALYWYRQSLGQGLEFLIYFQGNSAPDKSGLPSDRFSAERTGGSVSTLTIQRTQQEDSAVYLCASSFHRGLEAFFGQGTRLTVV.